The rows below give T cell receptor beta chains drawn from one sample of a study of cytomegalovirus exposure and HLA in healthy donors. Profiling relied on immunoSEQ multiplex PCR, and the TCRdb table lists in-frame clones only, not all of them. The sample table includes tens of thousands of clones. Sequenced: PBMCs. These receptors originate from a woman between 35 and 50 years old in good health and CMV-seropositive. CDR3s include the opening cysteine and the closing phenylalanine or tryptophan. D genes are given only for firm matches.

J,D,length,V,CDR3,DNA
TRBJ2-7,TRBD1,14,TRBV5-6,CASTRGQGVDEQYF,TGTGCCAGCACCAGGGGGCAGGGGGTAGACGAGCAGTACTTC
TRBJ1-4,-,15,TRBV5-6,CASSLLDTTNEKLFF,TGTGCCAGCAGCTTGCTTGACACCACTAATGAAAAACTGTTTTTT
TRBJ2-2,-,16,TRBV15,CATSPRIRDMTGELFF,TGTGCCACCAGCCCCAGAATAAGAGACATGACCGGGGAGCTGTTTTTT
TRBJ1-6,-,13,TRBV2,CASRWQGNSPLHF,TGTGCCAGCAGGTGGCAGGGGAATTCACCCCTCCACTTT
TRBJ2-1,-,15,TRBV5-1,CASSLVTGQEKEQFF,TGCGCCAGCAGCTTGGTTACAGGGCAGGAAAAGGAGCAGTTCTTC
TRBJ1-1,TRBD1,16,TRBV11-1,CASSSGTGGGNTEAFF,TGTGCCAGCAGTTCCGGGACAGGGGGCGGGAATACTGAAGCTTTCTTT
TRBJ1-2,-,14,TRBV7-3,CASSLDGRGYGYTF,TGTGCCAGCAGCTTAGACGGCAGGGGCTATGGCTACACCTTC
TRBJ1-3,-,14,TRBV2,CASGGLLSGNTIYF,TGTGCCAGCGGGGGACTCCTCTCTGGAAACACCATATATTTT
TRBJ2-7,-,14,TRBV4-2,CASSQESGTYEQYF,TGTGCCAGCAGCCAAGAGTCGGGTACCTACGAGCAGTACTTC
TRBJ1-2,-,12,TRBV6-1,CASSEARDRYTF,TGTGCCAGCAGTGAAGCGCGGGACCGCTACACCTTC
TRBJ2-7,TRBD1,14,TRBV5-4,CASRIQGAQYEQYF,TGTGCCAGCAGGATACAGGGGGCGCAGTACGAGCAGTACTTC